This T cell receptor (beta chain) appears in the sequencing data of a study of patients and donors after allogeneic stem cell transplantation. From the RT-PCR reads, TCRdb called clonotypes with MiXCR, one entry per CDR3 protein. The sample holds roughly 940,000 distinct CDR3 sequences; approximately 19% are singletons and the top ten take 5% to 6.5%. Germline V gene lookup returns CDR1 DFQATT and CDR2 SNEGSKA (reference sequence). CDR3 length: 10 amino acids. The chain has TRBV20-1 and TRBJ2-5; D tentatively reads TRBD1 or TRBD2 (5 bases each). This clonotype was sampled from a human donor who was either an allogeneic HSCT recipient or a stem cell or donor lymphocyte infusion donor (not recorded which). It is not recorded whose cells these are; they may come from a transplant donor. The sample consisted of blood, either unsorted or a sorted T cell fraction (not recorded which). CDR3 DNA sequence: TGCCGGACCGGGGCCGAGACCCAGTACTTC. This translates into CRTGAETQYF.